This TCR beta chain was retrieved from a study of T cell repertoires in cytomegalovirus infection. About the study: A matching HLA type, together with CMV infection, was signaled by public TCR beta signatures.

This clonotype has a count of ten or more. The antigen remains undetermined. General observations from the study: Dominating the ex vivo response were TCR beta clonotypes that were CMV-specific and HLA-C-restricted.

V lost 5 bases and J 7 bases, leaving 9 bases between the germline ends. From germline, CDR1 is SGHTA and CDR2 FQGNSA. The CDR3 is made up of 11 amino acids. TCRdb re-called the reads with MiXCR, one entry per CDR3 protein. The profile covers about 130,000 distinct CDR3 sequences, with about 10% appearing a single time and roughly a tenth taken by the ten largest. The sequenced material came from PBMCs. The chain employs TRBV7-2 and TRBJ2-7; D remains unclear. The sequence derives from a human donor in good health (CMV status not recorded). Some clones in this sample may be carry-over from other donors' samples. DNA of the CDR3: TGTGCCAGCAGCCTTTCTAAGGAGCAGTACTTC. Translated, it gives CASSLSKEQYF.